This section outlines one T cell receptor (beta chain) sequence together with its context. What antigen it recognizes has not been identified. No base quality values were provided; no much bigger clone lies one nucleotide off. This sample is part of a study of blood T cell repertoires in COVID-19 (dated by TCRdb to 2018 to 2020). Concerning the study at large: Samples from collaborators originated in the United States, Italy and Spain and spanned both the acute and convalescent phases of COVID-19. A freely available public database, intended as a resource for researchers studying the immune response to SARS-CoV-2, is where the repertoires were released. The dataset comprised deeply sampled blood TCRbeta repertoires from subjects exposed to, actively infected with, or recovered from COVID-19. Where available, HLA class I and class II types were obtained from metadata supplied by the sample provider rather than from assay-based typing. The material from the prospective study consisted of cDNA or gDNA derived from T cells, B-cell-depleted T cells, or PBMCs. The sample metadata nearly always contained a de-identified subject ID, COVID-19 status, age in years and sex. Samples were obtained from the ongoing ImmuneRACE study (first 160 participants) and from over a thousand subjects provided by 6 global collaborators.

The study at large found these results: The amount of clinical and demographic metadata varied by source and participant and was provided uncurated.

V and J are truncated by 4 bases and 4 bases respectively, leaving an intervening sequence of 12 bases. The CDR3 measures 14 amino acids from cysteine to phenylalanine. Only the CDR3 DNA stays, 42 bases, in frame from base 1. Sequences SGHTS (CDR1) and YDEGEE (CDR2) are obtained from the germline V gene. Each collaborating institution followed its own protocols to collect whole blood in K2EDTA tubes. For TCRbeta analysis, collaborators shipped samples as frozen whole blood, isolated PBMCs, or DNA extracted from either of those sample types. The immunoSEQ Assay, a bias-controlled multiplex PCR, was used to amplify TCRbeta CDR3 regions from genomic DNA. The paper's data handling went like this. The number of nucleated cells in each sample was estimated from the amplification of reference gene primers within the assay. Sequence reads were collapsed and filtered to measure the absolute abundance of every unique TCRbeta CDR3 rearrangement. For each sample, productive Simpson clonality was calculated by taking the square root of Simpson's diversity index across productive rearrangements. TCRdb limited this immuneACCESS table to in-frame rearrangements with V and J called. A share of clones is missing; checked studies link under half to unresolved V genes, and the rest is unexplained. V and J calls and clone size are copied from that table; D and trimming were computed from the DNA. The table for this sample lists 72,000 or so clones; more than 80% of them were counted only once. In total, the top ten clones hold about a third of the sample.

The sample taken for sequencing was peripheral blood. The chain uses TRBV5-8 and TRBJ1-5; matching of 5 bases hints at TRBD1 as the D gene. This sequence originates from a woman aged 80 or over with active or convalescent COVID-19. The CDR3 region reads CASSPEKGNQPQHF. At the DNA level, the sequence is TGTGCCAGCAGCCCGGAGAAGGGGAATCAGCCCCAGCATTTT.